This T cell receptor beta chain was recorded in a study of blood T cell repertoires in COVID-19. Across the whole study: COVID-19 samples collected from the United States, Italy and Spain covered acute and convalescent phases.

CDR3 length: 18 amino acids. V was clipped by 5 bases and J by 3 bases; unmatched bases: 12. The V gene's germline CDR1 is SGHTA and CDR2 FQGTGA. The participants were between roughly 18 and 89 years old and came from about two dozen US areas. Each participant's cohort was designated according to participant-reported clinical history. Donors of Cohort 3 who recovered were those that had two negative PCRs, clearance, or symptom resolution. Measured with immunoSEQ multiplex PCR; TCRdb has only the in-frame clones, and not every one. The data hold roughly 200,000 clones, with around 85% observed a single time.

Sequenced sample: PBMCs or T cells enriched from blood (not recorded which). This TCR came from a man aged 40-49 years who had recovered from COVID-19. V usage is TRBV7-3 and J usage is TRBJ2-3; 12 bases are a match to TRBD2. CDR3 protein: CASSPSRTSGVWTDTQYF. The CDR3, as DNA: TGTGCCAGCAGCCCTTCCCGGACTAGCGGGGTATGGACAGATACGCAGTATTTT.